This T cell receptor beta chain was captured in a study of blood T cell repertoires in COVID-19. Study details: Samples of COVID-19 (acute and convalescent) were obtained from the United States, Italy and Spain. Sources were T cells, B-cell-depleted T cells, or PBMCs; the material itself was cDNA or gDNA.

Enrollment of patients from Seattle took place during active infection, with longitudinal follow-up. Authors' methods: It was from reference gene primer amplification that nucleated cell counts were estimated. The table came from immunoSEQ multiplex PCR; TCRdb's copy has only in-frame clones and leaves some out. V and J calls and clone size come straight from that table; D and trimming were deduced from the DNA. This repertoire shows about 340,000 clones, 87% found once; its top ten account for over 6%. This CDR3 comprises 14 residues. Between the trimmed V and J ends, which lost 2 bases and 5 bases, there was a span of 16 bases. The germline V gene encodes CDR1 GTSNPN and CDR2 SVGIG (reference sequence).

Sequences were obtained from peripheral blood. The TCR originated in a woman aged 45 to 65 with COVID-19, enrolled during active disease. The genes are TRBV30 and TRBJ2-7; possible D gene TRBD1, 6 bases. The CDR3 DNA is TGTGCCTGGAGTTACCCAGGGGCGCGAGACGAGCAGTACTTC. It translates to CAWSYPGARDEQYF.